These T cell receptor beta chains were read from a single sample in a study of blood T cells in healthy people across ages. TCRdb independently ran MiXCR on the 5' RACE reads; one entry per CDR3 protein. The table lists about 840,000 distinct CDR3 sequences, under 35% of them singletons, with roughly 10% in the top ten. In addition, the sample was reused for a study of T cells of mothers and their children.

Sequencing was performed on blood. The receptors originated from a woman between 40 and 55 years old in good health. The CDR3 runs from the conserved cysteine through the conserved F or W. D genes are given only for firm matches. Clone size is given for some rows only: seen once, a few or many times, or a class if the clone is expanded.

J: TRBJ2-5
D: .
length: 13
V: TRBV20-1
size: .
DNA: TGCAGTGCCCAGAGGGCTAGCCAAGAGACCCAGTACTTC
CDR3: CSAQRASQETQYF

J: TRBJ1-1
D: .
length: 15
V: TRBV5-1
size: once
DNA: TGCGCCAGCAGCCCTGAACCTCTGGGGAGCACTGAAGCTTTCTTT
CDR3: CASSPEPLGSTEAFF

J: TRBJ2-7
D: .
length: 14
V: TRBV18
size: many
DNA: TGTGCCAGCTCACCAAAGGGTTATTTGCACGAGCAGTACTTC
CDR3: CASSPKGYLHEQYF

J: TRBJ2-3
D: .
length: 14
V: TRBV15
size: .
DNA: TGTGCCACCAGCAGGGACAGACTCACAGATACGCAGTATTTT
CDR3: CATSRDRLTDTQYF

J: TRBJ1-1
D: .
length: 11
V: TRBV29-1
size: .
DNA: TGCAGCGTTGAAGGGATTATTGAAGCTTTCTTT
CDR3: CSVEGIIEAFF

J: TRBJ2-3
D: .
length: 13
V: TRBV5-4
size: .
DNA: TGTGCCAGCAGCCTTAGACAGACAGATACGCAGTATTTT
CDR3: CASSLRQTDTQYF

J: TRBJ2-1
D: .
length: 15
V: TRBV3-1
size: .
DNA: TGTGCCAGCAGCCAAGATCAAATTAGCGCCAATGAGCAGTTCTTC
CDR3: CASSQDQISANEQFF

J: TRBJ1-1
D: .
length: 14
V: TRBV20-1
size: .
DNA: TGCAGTGCTAGGCAAGGTAACAGGAACACTGAAGCTTTCTTT
CDR3: CSARQGNRNTEAFF

J: TRBJ2-5
D: .
length: 16
V: TRBV7-2
size: .
DNA: TGTGCCAGCAGCCCACTAACCTGGACGCACCAAGAGACCCAGTACTTC
CDR3: CASSPLTWTHQETQYF

J: TRBJ2-1
D: TRBD1
length: 14
V: TRBV15
size: .
DNA: TGTGCCACCAGCAGAGGTAGGGACAGCAATGAGCAGTTCTTC
CDR3: CATSRGRDSNEQFF

J: TRBJ1-4
D: .
length: 15
V: TRBV6-6
size: .
DNA: TGTGCCAGCAGTTACTCTGGCACAACTAATGGAAAACTGTTTTTT
CDR3: CASSYSGTTNGKLFF

J: TRBJ2-1
D: .
length: 12
V: TRBV5-6
size: .
DNA: TGTGCCAGCAGCTTGGGGCAGTCGGAGGAGTTCTTC
CDR3: CASSLGQSEEFF

J: TRBJ2-7
D: TRBD1
length: 14
V: TRBV28
size: few
DNA: TGTGCCAGCAGAGGTGGGACAGGGATCTACGAGCAGTACTTC
CDR3: CASRGGTGIYEQYF

J: TRBJ1-2
D: TRBD1
length: 16
V: TRBV29-1
size: .
DNA: TGCAGCGTTGAAACCCCTTGGACAGGGCGCGGCTATGGCTACACCTTC
CDR3: CSVETPWTGRGYGYTF

J: TRBJ2-5
D: TRBD1
length: 15
V: TRBV11-1
size: .
DNA: TGTGCCAGCAGCATAGCCTCCGGGACAGGCAACGAGCGGTACTTC
CDR3: CASSIASGTGNERYF

J: TRBJ1-4
D: .
length: 16
V: TRBV7-9
size: .
DNA: TGTGCCAGCAGCTTCGGAATAGGACAGTATAATGAAAAACTGTTTTTT
CDR3: CASSFGIGQYNEKLFF

J: TRBJ2-1
D: .
length: 10
V: TRBV3-1
size: .
DNA: TGTGCCAGTGGGGGCGAAGGGCAGTTCTTC
CDR3: CASGGEGQFF

J: TRBJ2-5
D: .
length: 15
V: TRBV4-1
size: few
DNA: TGCGCCAGCAGCCAAGATTTGACTACAGAAGAGACCCAGTACTTC
CDR3: CASSQDLTTEETQYF

J: TRBJ2-7
D: TRBD1
length: 13
V: TRBV29-1
size: .
DNA: TGCAGCGTCCAGACAGGGAGATCCTACGAGCAGTACTTC
CDR3: CSVQTGRSYEQYF

J: TRBJ1-2
D: .
length: 11
V: TRBV29-1
size: many
DNA: TGCAGCGTTGTTAGTTACTATGGCTACACCTTC
CDR3: CSVVSYYGYTF

J: TRBJ1-2
D: TRBD1
length: 16
V: TRBV4-3
size: few
DNA: TGCGCCAGCAGCCAAGATCGGCAGGGGGCCGCCTATGGCTACACCTTC
CDR3: CASSQDRQGAAYGYTF

J: TRBJ1-2
D: .
length: 12
V: TRBV12-3/TRBV12-4
size: .
DNA: TGTGCCAGCAGTTTGACACTGGGGGGCTACACCTTC
CDR3: CASSLTLGGYTF

J: TRBJ2-3
D: .
length: 14
V: TRBV20-1
size: .
DNA: TGCAGTGCCGCAGCCCCTGGGCGACAAGATACGCAGTATTTT
CDR3: CSAAAPGRQDTQYF

J: TRBJ1-2
D: .
length: 14
V: TRBV9
size: few
DNA: TGTGCCAGCAGCGGAGTGGGTATCCTCGATGGCTACACCTTC
CDR3: CASSGVGILDGYTF

J: TRBJ2-1
D: TRBD2
length: 14
V: TRBV5-6
size: .
DNA: TGTGCCAGCATTCTGACTAGCGGATACAATGAGCAGTTCTTC
CDR3: CASILTSGYNEQFF

J: TRBJ2-7
D: .
length: 17
V: TRBV19
size: few
DNA: TGTGCCAGTAGTATAACAGGGAGCGGAACGAGCTCCTACGAGCAGTACTTC
CDR3: CASSITGSGTSSYEQYF

J: TRBJ2-3
D: .
length: 13
V: TRBV6-5
size: .
DNA: TGTGCCAGCAGTTACCCCCCGGGGGATACGCAGTATTTT
CDR3: CASSYPPGDTQYF

J: TRBJ1-5
D: .
length: 15
V: TRBV6-1
size: .
DNA: TGTGCCTGCAGTGAACTGTTAGGGGGAAATCAGCCCCAGCATTTT
CDR3: CACSELLGGNQPQHF

J: TRBJ1-2
D: .
length: 16
V: TRBV5-1
size: .
DNA: TGCGCCAGCAGCTGGGTTGGCCGGCAGTCTAACTATGACTACACCTTC
CDR3: CASSWVGRQSNYDYTF

J: TRBJ1-2
D: .
length: 14
V: TRBV28
size: many
DNA: TGTGCCAGCAGTTCCTCGACACTCAACTATGGCTACACCTTC
CDR3: CASSSSTLNYGYTF

J: TRBJ1-1
D: .
length: 14
V: TRBV6-6
size: few
DNA: TGTGCCAGCAGTTACTCGGGGGTTGGCACTGAAGCTTTCTTT
CDR3: CASSYSGVGTEAFF

J: TRBJ2-7
D: .
length: 13
V: TRBV7-6
size: few
DNA: TGTGCCAGCAGCTTAGATATTCGTGGCGAGCAGTACTTC
CDR3: CASSLDIRGEQYF

J: TRBJ2-1
D: TRBD2
length: 16
V: TRBV28
size: .
DNA: TGTGTCAGCTACTCAGCGGGGGGAAACTCCTACAATGAGCAGTTCTTC
CDR3: CVSYSAGGNSYNEQFF

J: TRBJ2-3
D: TRBD2
length: 13
V: TRBV12-3/TRBV12-4
size: .
DNA: TGTGCCAGCAGCTGCGGGGGGCGAGATACGCAGTATTTT
CDR3: CASSCGGRDTQYF

J: TRBJ2-2
D: TRBD1
length: 15
V: TRBV6-6
size: .
DNA: TGTGCCAGCAGTTACGGGGACAGGGATCTAGGGGAGCTGTTTTTT
CDR3: CASSYGDRDLGELFF

J: TRBJ2-7
D: .
length: 14
V: TRBV5-7
size: .
DNA: TGTGCCAGCAGCTTGGCCCAGGCAACCTACGAGCAGTACTTC
CDR3: CASSLAQATYEQYF

J: TRBJ2-1
D: .
length: 13
V: TRBV20-1
size: once
DNA: TGCAGTGCTAGGGTACCTTCAGGGGTTGAGCAGTTCTTC
CDR3: CSARVPSGVEQFF

J: TRBJ1-3
D: .
length: 15
V: TRBV28
size: .
DNA: TGTGCCAGCAGTTCGTTAGGAAACCTGAAGGACACCATATATTTT
CDR3: CASSSLGNLKDTIYF

J: TRBJ2-7
D: TRBD1
length: 16
V: TRBV28
size: many
DNA: TGTGCCAGCAGTTCGCCCGGGACAGGGGGCGCCTACGAGCAGTACTTC
CDR3: CASSSPGTGGAYEQYF

J: TRBJ2-6
D: .
length: 17
V: TRBV5-4
size: few
DNA: TGTGCCAGCAGCTCGGCCAAGAAGGGCGCTGGGGCCAACGTCCTGACTTTC
CDR3: CASSSAKKGAGANVLTF

J: TRBJ2-7
D: TRBD1
length: 16
V: TRBV6-6
size: .
DNA: TGTGCCAGCAGTCGTACCACAGGGGGTAGCTCCTACGAGCAGTACTTC
CDR3: CASSRTTGGSSYEQYF

J: TRBJ1-5
D: .
length: 15
V: TRBV2
size: few
DNA: TGTGCCAGCAGTGAAGGGGGAATTGGCAATCAGCCCCAGCATTTT
CDR3: CASSEGGIGNQPQHF

J: TRBJ2-6
D: .
length: 15
V: TRBV20-1
size: many
DNA: TGCAGTGCTAGGGACATCGGGTCTGGGGCCAACGTCCTGACTTTC
CDR3: CSARDIGSGANVLTF